These 26 T cell receptor beta chains came from one sample sequenced in a study of blood T cell repertoires in COVID-19 (dated by TCRdb to 2020 to 2021). The library was built by means of the immunoSEQ multiplex PCR assay. The clones in this table, taken by TCRdb from immuneACCESS, are in-frame only. Not every clone is retained; where verified, under half of the shortfall comes from an unresolved V gene, and the cause of the rest is unknown. For this sample the table gives more than 150,000 clones, of which 80% were detected only once. Around 14% of the sample belongs to the ten largest clones. The sequencing input was PBMCs or T cells enriched from blood (not recorded which). The receptor source for this set is a man aged 55-75 years who had been exposed to COVID-19.

The chain uses TRBV29-1 and TRBJ1-1; D remains ambiguous. Trimming stripped 8 bases from V and 1 base from J, with 8 bases between. There are 11 residues in the CDR3. Germline-derived CDR1 and CDR2 are SQVTM and ANQGSEA. Here the CDR3 DNA reads TGCAGCTCCGGGAAGAACACTGAAGCTTTCTTT. Residues: CSSGKNTEAFF.

The table lists this clone with a few counts. CDR3 protein: CASSDSPEGTYGYTF. The CDR3 DNA is TGTGCCAGCAGTGATAGCCCCGAGGGAACCTATGGCTACACCTTC. The genes are TRBV6-4 and TRBJ1-2; D unresolved. CDR1 is MRHNA and CDR2 is SNTAGT in the germline V gene. V lost 3 bases and J lost 4, with 15 bases in between. The CDR3 length is 15 residues.

This chain joins TRBV2 and TRBJ1-3, with 9 nucleotides matching TRBD1. V shed 10 bases, J shed 4 bases, and the junction held 17 bases outside the gene matches. CDR3 size: 17 residues. The germline V gene has CDR1 SNHLY and CDR2 FYNNEI. The CDR3 DNA follows: TGTGCCAAGAGCGGAACAACAGGGGGCATATTAGGAAACACCATATATTTT. It specifies CAKSGTTGGILGNTIYF.

The chain combines TRBV19 with TRBJ2-2, with 9 positions matching TRBD2. The germline V gene has CDR1 LNHDA and CDR2 SQIVND (reference sequence). V lost 2 bases to trimming and J lost 8 bases; unmatched junction nucleotides: 6. This CDR3 contains 15 residues. The CDR3 is CASSILAGRTGELFF. The CDR3 bases are TGTGCCAGTAGTATACTAGCGGGACGTACTGGGGAGCTGTTTTTT.

The CDR3 sequence is CASSISSSGTDNEQFF. The CDR3 nucleotides are TGTGCCAGTAGTATCTCCTCTAGCGGAACAGACAATGAGCAGTTCTTC. J is TRBJ2-1 and V is TRBV19, with 7 nucleotides matching TRBD2. CDR1 and CDR2 (germline): LNHDA, SQIVND (reference sequence). J was trimmed by 5 bases and V by 3 bases; bases with no gene match: 10. This CDR3 is 16 amino acids long.

This chain links TRBV27 with TRBJ2-6; 11 positions match TRBD1. Germline lookup yields CDR1 MNHEY and CDR2 SMNVEV (reference sequence). The J segment lost 1 base and the V segment lost 1 base, leaving 9 bases of the junction unmatched. CDR3 length: 20 residues. The CDR3 bases are TGTGCCAGCAGTTTATGGGCCCGGACAGGGGGCGCGTCTGGGGCCAACGTCCTGACTTTC. The encoded protein is CASSLWARTGGASGANVLTF.

The rearrangement joins TRBV29-1 to TRBJ2-2; D gene unclear. V dropped 4 bases and J dropped 1 base, with 13 bases sitting between them. The CDR3 has 15 residues. The V gene's germline CDR1 is SQVTM and CDR2 ANQGSEA. In nucleotides, the CDR3 is TGCAGCGTTGGTCCCGACGCTAGGAACACCGGGGAGCTGTTTTTT. As protein: CSVGPDARNTGELFF.

On this clone itself: At the DNA level, this CDR3 is encoded by other sequences in the same sample as well. The genes are TRBV19 and TRBJ2-7; D is ambiguous. Trimming stripped 1 base from V and 1 base from J, with 5 bases between. The germline gives CDR1 LNHDA, CDR2 SQIVND (reference sequence). The CDR3 consists of 13 residues. CDR3 sequence reads: CASSIVGSYEQYF. The CDR3 DNA is TGTGCCAGTAGTATAGTCGGGTCCTACGAGCAGTACTTC.

The chain carries TRBV4-3 and TRBJ2-1; the D gene is possibly TRBD2 (5 bases). V was trimmed by 0 bases and J by 2 bases, leaving 14 bases between them. This CDR3 contains 17 residues. Germline loops: CDR1 LGHNA, CDR2 YSLEER. The CDR3 spells CASSQDPAPGTYNEQFF. CDR3 coding DNA: TGCGCCAGCAGCCAAGACCCTGCCCCGGGGACCTACAATGAGCAGTTCTTC.

The chain couples TRBV25-1 to TRBJ1-1; D might be TRBD1 (5 bases). V was shortened by 4 bases and J by 9 bases, with 15 bases between the two germline ends. Germline lookup yields CDR1 MGHDK and CDR2 SYGVNS. This CDR3 comprises 13 residues. CDR3 loop: CASSGGTVAQAFF. CDR3 coding DNA: TGTGCCAGCAGTGGCGGGACGGTAGCGCAAGCTTTCTTT.

The chain joins TRBV19 to TRBJ1-5; possible D gene TRBD1, 6 bases. Germline V lookup: CDR1 LNHDA, CDR2 SQIVND (reference sequence). The CDR3 consists of 16 residues. Trimming removed 10 bases at V and 4 bases at J, with 23 bases between. CDR3 sequence reads: CATGDPARGRNQPQHF. The CDR3 DNA follows: TGTGCCACCGGGGACCCGGCGAGGGGGAGAAATCAGCCCCAGCATTTT.

V is TRBV28 and J is TRBJ2-5; possible D gene TRBD1, 5 bases. CDR3 length: 20 amino acids. Per germline, CDR1 MDHEN and CDR2 SYDVKM. Trimming took 5 bases from V and 4 from J, leaving 32 bases between them. The DNA of the CDR3 is TGTGCCAGCAGTACCGACTTGGACCAGGGTCTCCTCCTCCTGCGAGAGACCCAGTACTTC. Translation: CASSTDLDQGLLLLRETQYF. The full variable domain, its missing parts supplied by reference TRBV28 and TRBJ2-5, is DVKVTQSSRYLVKRTGEKVFLECVQDMDHENMFWYRQDPGLGLRLIYFSYDVKMKEKGDIPEGYSVSREKKERFSLILESASTNQTSMYLCASSTDLDQGLLLLRETQYFGPGTRLLVL.

This clone was seen just once. The chain recombines TRBV9 with TRBJ1-4, with TRBD1 matching 8 bases. In germline, CDR1 is SGDLS, CDR2 YYNGEE. V lost 3 bases, J lost 5 bases, and 6 bases stayed unmatched. This CDR3 is built from 15 residues. CDR3: CASSAGQATNEKLFF. The CDR3, as DNA: TGTGCCAGCAGCGCGGGACAGGCGACAAATGAAAAACTGTTTTTT.

The rearrangement joins TRBV5-4 to TRBJ1-2, with D hard to call. Germline CDR1 and CDR2: SGHNT and YYREEE (reference sequence). The CDR3 contains 16 residues. V was shortened by 7 bases and J by 1 base, with 20 bases between the two germline ends. CDR3 DNA: TGTGCCAGCGGACCCCCGGGAGTACCCCGTAACTATGGCTACACCTTC. Its protein is CASGPPGVPRNYGYTF. Supplemented by reference TRBV5-4 and TRBJ1-2, the full variable domain reads ETGVTQSPTHLIKTRGQQVTLRCSSQSGHNTVSWYQQALGQGPQFIFQYYREEENGRGNFPPRFSGLQFPNYSSELNVNALELDDSALYLCASGPPGVPRNYGYTFGSGTRLTVV.

The J gene is TRBJ2-1, the V gene TRBV5-1; the D is unclear. Trimming removed 4 bases at V and 9 bases at J, with 11 bases between. The CDR3 spans 12 residues. Germline CDR1 reads SGHRS; CDR2 reads YFSETQ. The CDR3 spells CASSPAAVEQFF. CDR3 bases: TGCGCCAGCAGCCCCGCGGCTGTTGAGCAGTTCTTC.

This clone showed up just once. The V call is TRBV5-1, the J call TRBJ2-7; the match to TRBD1 covers 7 bases. With 0 bases clipped from V and 5 bases from J, the junction kept 2 bases outside the gene matches. Germline CDR1 reads SGHRS; CDR2 reads YFSETQ. The CDR3 covers 13 residues. The CDR3: CASSLEGANEQYF. CDR3 sequence (DNA): TGCGCCAGCAGCTTGGAGGGGGCTAACGAGCAGTACTTC.

The V call is TRBV29-1, the J call TRBJ1-2; D is unclear. The CDR3 totals 9 residues. Germline V CDR1 and CDR2: SQVTM, ANQGSEA. V was pared by 5 bases and J by 8 bases, with 6 bases between. The CDR3 DNA reads TGCAGCGTTTTTGAGGGCTACACCTTC. Amino acids: CSVFEGYTF.

V and J are TRBV18 and TRBJ1-2; possible D gene TRBD1, 6 bases. In germline, CDR1 is KGHSH, CDR2 LQKENI. V lost 1 base to trimming and J lost 6 bases, with 18 bases between them. The CDR3 contains 16 residues. The CDR3 nucleotides read TGTGCCAGCTCACCACGCTCAGCGGGGGGCGAGGATGGCTACACCTTC. The encoded protein is CASSPRSAGGEDGYTF.

The chain recombines TRBV9 with TRBJ1-4, with D unresolved. CDR1 SGDLS and CDR2 YYNGEE come from the germline V gene. This CDR3 contains 17 residues. V lost 4 bases and J 7 bases, leaving 23 bases between the germline ends. In DNA form, the CDR3 reads TGTGCCAGCAGCCCCCGAGGAGGGCCGGAGGATTTTGAAAAACTGTTTTTT. Protein: CASSPRGGPEDFEKLFF.

This sequence joins TRBV5-1 and TRBJ1-4; D unresolved. Trimming removed 0 bases from V and 4 bases from J, with 10 bases in between. Germline V gene lookup returns CDR1 SGHRS and CDR2 YFSETQ. This CDR3 is 15 amino acids long. CDR3 amino acids: CASSLGGQSNEKLFF. The CDR3 DNA follows: TGCGCCAGCAGCTTGGGCGGGCAGAGTAATGAAAAACTGTTTTTT.

V and J are TRBV5-1 and TRBJ1-2, with D unclear. The CDR3 totals 14 residues. V lost 4 bases and J 0 bases, leaving 10 bases between the germline ends. Germline CDR1 and CDR2: SGHRS and YFSETQ. In DNA form, the CDR3 reads TGCGCCAGCAGCCGCGACGGAGCTAACTATGGCTACACCTTC. As protein: CASSRDGANYGYTF.

The chain carries TRBV24-1 and TRBJ2-6; TRBD2 might be the D (5 bases). Germline CDR1 reads KGHDR; CDR2 reads SFDVKD. Trimming left V 1 base short and J 10 bases short, with 13 bases between. CDR3 size: 15 residues. The CDR3 reads CATSDFTRGTNVLTF. In nucleotides, the CDR3 is TGTGCCACCAGTGATTTTACCCGGGGAACGAACGTCCTGACTTTC.

This CDR3 is CANREDRGRGLWAFF. CDR3 DNA: TGTGCCAACAGAGAGGACAGGGGGCGCGGACTTTGGGCTTTCTTT. The chain recombines TRBV6-5 with TRBJ1-1, with TRBD1 identical over 11 bases. The CDR3 extends over 15 amino acids. V shed 10 bases, J shed 11 bases, and the junction held 18 bases outside the gene matches. The germline V gene encodes CDR1 MNHEY and CDR2 SVGAGI.

The chain has TRBV18 and TRBJ1-5, with 10 bases lining up with TRBD1. The V gene end was trimmed by 6 bases and the J gene end by 0 bases; junction bases not matched to a gene: 8. The CDR3 contains 17 residues. The germline CDR1 and CDR2 sequences are KGHSH and LQKENI. The DNA for the CDR3 is TGTGCCAGCTCGCCCGGGACAGGGGATTCTAGCAATCAGCCCCAGCATTTT. This sequence encodes CASSPGTGDSSNQPQHF.

This clone was counted a single time. The chain employs TRBV9 and TRBJ1-4; maybe TRBD1 (5 bases). With 5 bases removed from V and 8 bases from J, the gap between germline ends came to 19 bases. The CDR3 covers 15 residues. Germline-derived CDR1 and CDR2 are SGDLS and YYNGEE. The CDR3 sequence is CASSESDSALEKLFF. CDR3 nucleotides: TGTGCCAGCAGTGAGAGTGACAGCGCCCTCGAAAAACTGTTTTTT.

The CDR3 protein is CAIQGSGNQPQHF. For the CDR3, the DNA is TGTGCCATACAGGGTTCCGGCAATCAGCCCCAGCATTTT. The chain has TRBV10-3 and TRBJ1-5; maybe TRBD1 (6 bases). From germline, CDR1 is ENHRY and CDR2 SYGVKD. This CDR3 is built from 13 residues. V was shortened by 9 bases and J by 2 bases, with 11 bases between the two germline ends.